This is a list of T cell receptor beta chains from one sample in a study of Ad26.COV2.S vaccination and SARS-CoV-2 variants. Method: immunoSEQ multiplex PCR; TCRdb's copy keeps in-frame clones and lacks some. Among roughly 350,000 clones, 86% were seen once, and the ten largest hold over 8.5%. Source: peripheral blood, taken in a trial of Ad26.COV2.S vaccine versus placebo. The source is a person aged 18-60 years who received the Ad26.COV2.S COVID-19 vaccine or a placebo. The CDR3 runs from the conserved cysteine through the conserved F or W.

>TRBV27
CATRGWTSDTDTQYF
>TRBV5-1
CASSLVPGTSLDEQYF
>TRBV6-5
CASTSWDGYEQYF
>TRBV28
CASRPGRRNQPQHF
>TRBV6-2/TRBV6-3
CASSYPPAKSLSYEQYF
>TRBV28
CASRHRLAGVSYNEQFF
>TRBV28
CASRPGQGRSNEQFF
>TRBV6-2/TRBV6-3
CASSRMTGYSNQPQHF
>TRBV12-5
CASGRQKIQGVGTDTQYF
>TRBV19
CASSIPGQEYNEQFF
>TRBV10-3
CAISVAGSNYGYTF
>TRBV28
CASSPPKLAASSYEQYF
>TRBV21-1
CASSLGQKNTGELFF
>TRBV14
CASSQAGETQYF
>TRBV10-1
CARQGATDTQYF
>TRBV12-3/TRBV12-4
CASTQDTDTQYF
>TRBV2
CASSERYGGSNQPQHF
>TRBV10-1
CASSAGASYEQYF
>TRBV9
CASSGGTSYEQYF
>TRBV12-3/TRBV12-4
CASRRDTEAFF
>TRBV18
CASSPGEREQYF
>TRBV2
CASRGTGGTYEQYF
>TRBV7-9
CASSPTNSYEQYF
>TRBV19
CASSILGPGNTIYF
>TRBV6-5
CAARTGTFYEQYF
>TRBV18
CASSLSGGASNEQFF
>TRBV5-1
CASSPASGGAWKLHF
>TRBV28
CASRYRGPGTGELFF
>TRBV6-2/TRBV6-3
CASSYTLLGSYAYEQYF
>TRBV9
CASSVSGAASGNTIYF
>TRBV28
CASSLLSSGDYGYTF
>TRBV30
CAWRPAGGQFNQPQHF